These 16 T cell receptor beta chains were sequenced from one sample in a study of regulatory T cells in long-lasting Graves disease. CDR3-region Arm-PCR and iRepertoire HTBI primers produced the TCR beta libraries. TCRdb itself ran the multiplex PCR reads through MiXCR, one entry per CDR3 protein. The sample lists around 460,000 distinct CDR3 sequences, less than 15% occurring once. Documented time point: newly diagnosed GD, antithyroid drugs for less than 3 months. RNA extracted from PBMCs served as the sequencing template. These same data were also listed under a study on T cells in Graves' hyperthyroidism and ophthalmopathy.

The sequenced sample was peripheral blood mononuclear cells (PBMCs), obtained at new diagnosis, from a patient treated with antithyroid drugs. These TCRs come from a woman between 45 and 60 years old with Graves disease.

The sample holds a few counts of this clonotype. This chain's CDR3 is CASRPDTDYGYTF. The CDR3 nucleotides read TGTGCCAGCAGACCGGACACGGACTATGGCTACACCTTC. The chain uses TRBV6-1 and TRBJ1-2; TRBD1 might be the D (5 bases). The CDR3 totals 13 residues. Germline CDR1 reads MNHNS; CDR2 reads SASEGT. Between the trimmed V and J ends, which lost 6 bases and 3 bases, there was a span of 11 bases.

This clonotype was observed a handful of times. A much larger clone lies a single base off, so this may be a read error. The CDR3 sequence: CASSFSLHETQYF. The CDR3 DNA reads TGTGCCAGCAGCTTCAGCCTCCATGAGACCCAGTACTTC. This chain connects TRBV11-2 to TRBJ2-5, with D unresolved. V lost 3 bases and J 5 bases, leaving 10 bases between the germline ends. Germline CDR1 SGHAT, CDR2 FQNNGV. This CDR3 contains 13 residues.

This clonotype was seen just once. The gene calls are TRBV6-1 and TRBJ2-7; D not resolved. This CDR3 region has 14 residues. Germline V gives CDR1 MNHNS, CDR2 SASEGT. Trimming left V 2 bases short and J 2 bases short, with 10 bases between. Written as DNA, the CDR3 is TGTGCCAGCAGTGAAACCGCCCCTACCTACGAGCAGTACTTC. It codes for CASSETAPTYEQYF.

This clonotype was recorded a few times. V gene TRBV27 combines with J gene TRBJ2-1; tentatively, D is TRBD2 (6 bases). CDR3 length: 14 amino acids. Trimming left V 5 bases short and J 6 bases short, with 14 bases between. Germline V gene sequence: CDR1 MNHEY, CDR2 SMNVEV (reference sequence). CDR3 DNA: TGTGCCAGCAGTCTAACCGGGACTTTCAATGAGCAGTTCTTC. Its translation is CASSLTGTFNEQFF.

This clonotype was detected many times. The chain combines TRBV6-2 or TRBV6-3 with TRBJ2-7, with D maybe TRBD2 (6 bases). Trimming removed 7 bases at V and 6 bases at J, with 16 bases between. The CDR3 is 13 amino acids. Germline CDR1 MNHEY, CDR2 SVGEGT. For the CDR3, the DNA is TGTGCCAGCACCCAGGGCCAGGGAGGCGAGCAGTACTTC. Protein: CASTQGQGGEQYF.

There are many counts of this clonotype. V and J are TRBV24-1 and TRBJ2-2; D remains ambiguous. The CDR3 length is 15 residues. Germline CDR1 and CDR2: KGHDR and SFDVKD. The ends were cut back, 3 bases at V and 9 bases at J, with 16 bases in the middle. CDR3 nucleotides: TGTGCCACCAGTGATACCGGATCGCGTCGTCGGGAGCTGTTTTTT. Amino acids: CATSDTGSRRRELFF.

This clonotype was counted at least ten times. The chain is built from TRBV6-1 and TRBJ2-2, with D possibly being TRBD2 (6 bases). Germline V gene lookup returns CDR1 MNHNS and CDR2 SASEGT. CDR3 length equals 16 residues. With 7 bases removed from V and 5 bases from J, the gap between germline ends came to 20 bases. The CDR3 coding sequence is TGTGCCAGCACCAACCCGAGCGGGCAGACAACCGGGGAGCTGTTTTTT. This sequence encodes CASTNPSGQTTGELFF.

The V gene is TRBV5-6, the J gene TRBJ1-1; 7 nucleotides agree with TRBD1. After removal of 4 bases from V and 4 bases from J, the junction contained 10 bases not matched to a gene. This CDR3 contains 15 residues. Germline V gene lookup returns CDR1 SGHDT and CDR2 YYEEEE. Here the CDR3 DNA reads TGTGCCAGCAGCAATGGACAGGTTGGGGGCACTGAAGCTTTCTTT. Its translation is CASSNGQVGGTEAFF.

This clonotype was seen ten or more times. The CDR3 nucleotides are TGTGCCAGCAGCTTTGGGACAGGGGGAGCAGATACGCAGTATTTT. Translated, it gives CASSFGTGGADTQYF. This chain connects TRBV7-9 to TRBJ2-3; 11 bases agree with TRBD1. Germline CDR1 SEHNR, CDR2 FQNEAQ (reference sequence). This CDR3 spans 15 amino acids. The junction had 3 bases not matched to a gene; V was cut back by 3 bases and J by 4 bases. Drawing the rest from reference TRBV7-9 and TRBJ2-3, the complete variable domain is DTGVSQNPRHKITKRGQNVTFRCDPISEHNRLYWYRQTLGQGPEFLTYFQNEAQLEKSRLLSDRFSAERPKGSFSTLEIQRTEQGDSAMYLCASSFGTGGADTQYFGPGTRLTVL.

Many counts were recorded for this clonotype. The rearrangement links TRBV7-2 to TRBJ2-7; D not certain. Germline assignment: CDR1 SGHTA and CDR2 FQGNSA. The CDR3 has 14 amino acids. V was cut by 1 base and J by 3 bases, with 10 bases left in between. The CDR3 bases are TGTGCCAGCAGCTTAGGAGGAATCGTCTACGAGCAGTACTTC. Protein sequence: CASSLGGIVYEQYF.

In this sample, this clonotype turned up a few times. Written as DNA, the CDR3 is TGTGCCAGTAGTTTGAGACAGATGTACAATGAGCAGTTCTTC. Amino acid sequence: CASSLRQMYNEQFF. V is TRBV19 and J is TRBJ2-1; a possible D gene is TRBD1 (5 bases). Trimming removed 5 bases at V and 4 bases at J, with 12 bases between. Germline CDR1 is LNHDA and CDR2 is SQIVND (reference sequence). This CDR3 spans 14 amino acids.

This clonotype occurred many times. The chain has TRBV11-2 and TRBJ2-2; the D gene is possibly TRBD2 (5 bases). The germline V and J ends were trimmed by 6 bases and 2 bases, with 13 bases remaining between them. The CDR3 is 15 amino acids. Germline assignment: CDR1 SGHAT and CDR2 FQNNGV. The CDR3 loop reads CASSLSGANTGELFF. As DNA, the CDR3 is TGTGCCAGCAGTCTCAGCGGAGCAAACACCGGGGAGCTGTTTTTT.

This clonotype was counted a few times. The chain employs TRBV4-1 and TRBJ2-7; no reliable D call. Germline CDR1 MGHRA, CDR2 YSYEKL. This CDR3 has 16 amino acids. V gave up 0 bases and J gave up 4 bases, with 16 bases separating them. This chain's CDR3 is CASSQDPPLNLYEQYF. The CDR3, as DNA: TGCGCCAGCAGCCAAGACCCCCCACTCAACCTTTACGAGCAGTACTTC.

This clonotype was observed many times. The V gene is TRBV2, the J gene TRBJ2-1; 8 bases agree with TRBD2. The V gene's germline CDR1 is SNHLY and CDR2 FYNNEI. The ends lost 7 bases at V and 10 bases at J; junction bases unmatched: 6. The CDR3 totals 12 residues. This CDR3 is CASTGGVQEQFF. In DNA, the CDR3 is TGTGCCAGCACCGGGGGGGTACAAGAGCAGTTCTTC.

The rearrangement links TRBV29-1 to TRBJ2-3, with 7 bases fitting TRBD1. The CDR3 totals 17 residues. The V gene's germline CDR1 is SQVTM and CDR2 ANQGSEA. The trim removed 6 bases at V and 5 bases at J, leaving 20 bases unmatched. The CDR3 is CSVPLDRWIYAGDTQYF. The CDR3 DNA reads as TGCAGCGTACCCCTGGACAGGTGGATCTACGCCGGAGATACGCAGTATTTT.

This chain connects TRBV19 to TRBJ2-1, with D possibly matching TRBD2 (6 bases). V shed 5 bases and J shed 5 bases, with 13 bases lying between them. CDR1 and CDR2 from the germline V gene are LNHDA and SQIVND (reference sequence). The CDR3 loop spans 14 amino acids. CDR3: CASSFKTSNNEQFF. In nucleotides, the CDR3 is TGTGCCAGTAGTTTCAAAACTAGCAACAATGAGCAGTTCTTC.